This T cell receptor beta chain comes out of a study of T cells after yellow fever vaccination (dated by TCRdb to about 2019). Regarding the study in general: The SMART-Seq v4 Ultra Low Input RNA kit was used to prepare libraries from fractions with low cell numbers. To follow T-cell clones before and after both primary and booster YFV17D yellow fever vaccination, bulk TCR alpha and beta repertoires underwent longitudinal sequencing. Blood samples were taken at several timepoints before and after primary and secondary immunization, and bulk PBMC replicates and cell subsets were isolated. Two healthy male donors made up the cohort, one aged 18 to 29 years and the other aged 30 to 39 years.

The paper's findings and limits, for the study overall: A small fraction of clonotypes appeared in both the CD4 and CD8 compartments, likely as a result of convergent recombination. Most clones expanded after primary vaccination (roughly 96% of CD4 and 70% to 90% of CD8) were re-detected after the booster, suggesting that broad memory maintenance occurred. FACS-sorted repertoires could contain abundant contaminating clonotypes from the bulk population, so computational filtering was required. Only a couple of donors were included in the study, so the extent to which the findings can be generalized is limited. Compared with the primary T-cell response, the secondary T-cell response was weaker but faster, peaking on day 5 rather than day 15.

The treatment or condition label, read with the paper, signifies: live attenuated yellow fever vaccine strain. A standard Ficoll-Paque protocol was used to isolate PBMCs from peripheral blood. CD4 and CD8 T-cell fractions were isolated with Dynabeads CD4 and CD8 positive selection kits. TriZol was used to extract RNA from bulk PBMCs, from CD4 and CD8 fractions, and from dextramer-positive and dextramer-negative fractions. This clonotype came up many times. Its specific antigen is unknown. Qualities for individual bases were not recorded, and no much larger clone is one base off. Spanning cysteine to phenylalanine, the CDR3 consists of 14 amino acids. Of all the DNA, just the CDR3 is kept, 42 bases in frame from base 1. V is cut by 4 bases and J by 2 bases, and the space between the germline ends is 6 bases. The germline V gene supplies CDR1 LGHNA and CDR2 YNFKEQ. Sequencing was performed on an Illumina NovaSeq 6000. TCR cDNA was synthesized by 5'RACE template switching, through which a universal primer site and unique molecular identifiers were introduced. cDNA synthesis was primed from both the TCR alpha and TCR beta constant segments. Library amplification used two PCR steps, and the second PCR step added sample barcodes and sequencing adapters. Sequencing of the libraries was done on either Illumina HiSeq 2500 (2x100 bp) or NovaSeq (2x150 bp). As for how the authors treated the data: Reads were demultiplexed and collapsed into UMI consensus sequences with MIGEC, and V(D)J alignment was performed with MiXCR. Clonotypes responding to the vaccine were identified with edgeR on replicate PBMC samples, with the criteria of FDR below 0.01 and a log2 fold change above 5 up to day 15. Each bulk clonotype was labeled CD4 or CD8 based on which sequenced repertoire, CD4 or CD8, contained the clonotype at higher abundance. The public reads were quality trimmed at Q25 with fastp and then assembled into clones with MiXCR by TCRdb, keeping productive beta chains. Each CDR3 protein appears once, grouped with its most common genes and DNA. TCRdb's processing, not the study's, gives the V and J calls here. This sample holds a few hundred thousand distinct CDR3 sequences; under 3.5% were observed only once. The ten largest clones take up 3.2% of the sample.

Sequencing used CD4+ T cells sorted from PBMCs, obtained 10 days after the yellow fever booster vaccination. The chain links TRBV4-2 with TRBJ2-6, with no D gene named confidently. This receptor was identified in a young man who received the YFV17D yellow fever vaccine. DNA sequence: TGTGCCAGCAGCCCCCGGGCTGGGGCCAACGTCCTGACTTTC. Translated, it reads CASSPRAGANVLTF.